Below are 15 T cell receptor beta chains sequenced from a single sample in a study of cytomegalovirus exposure and HLA in healthy donors (TCRdb year 2017). The library was generated by the immunoSEQ multiplex PCR assay. A mixture of 60 forward primers for TCR Vbeta segments and 13 reverse primers for TCR Jbeta segments was used in the multiplex PCR. Drawn from immuneACCESS, this table holds only the in-frame rearrangements with V and J called that TCRdb kept. Clones are partly lost; checked studies trace under half to an unresolved V gene and leave the rest unexplained. Counted in this sample were some 150,000 clones; 75% to 90% of them appeared once. The ten largest clonotypes hold approximately 4.5% of the sample. The sample taken for sequencing was PBMCs. These receptors all come from a man aged 25 to 45 in good health and CMV-seronegative.

The CDR3 DNA reads as TGTGCCAGCAGCTGGTGGGGGCTGACTAGCGGCTACAATGAGCAGTTCTTC. This sequence encodes CASSWWGLTSGYNEQFF. The genes are TRBV5-6 and TRBJ2-1; TRBD2 matches at 9 bases. This CDR3 has 17 residues. V lost 3 bases and J lost 3; bases outside the gene matches: 10. The V gene's germline CDR1 is SGHDT and CDR2 YYEEEE.

The rearrangement uses TRBV28 and TRBJ1-5; 12 positions agree with TRBD1. This CDR3 spans 18 amino acids. The J segment lost 5 bases and the V segment lost 6 bases, leaving 14 bases of the junction unmatched. Germline values: CDR1 MDHEN, CDR2 SYDVKM. Written as DNA, the CDR3 is TGTGCCAGCAGGAACACCGGGACAGGGGGCCCCCGTTATCAGCCCCAGCATTTT. This codes for CASRNTGTGGPRYQPQHF.

Note on this clone: This CDR3 is also generated by other DNA sequences in the sample. The rearrangement uses TRBV5-4 and TRBJ1-4; 7 bases match TRBD1. This CDR3 contains 15 residues. Per the germline V gene, CDR1 is SGHNT and CDR2 is YYREEE (reference sequence). With V trimmed by 2 bases and J by 3 bases, 4 bases remained unmatched. The DNA of the CDR3 is TGTGCCAGCAGCTTAAGACAGGGCGCTAATGAAAAACTGTTTTTT. Protein product: CASSLRQGANEKLFF.

This clone has only one observation. The chain is built from TRBV28 and TRBJ1-4; D gene ambiguous. Germline V lookup: CDR1 MDHEN, CDR2 SYDVKM. There are 14 residues in the CDR3. V was clipped by 5 bases and J by 8 bases, with 15 bases between them. The CDR3 DNA reads TGTGCCAGCAGTCTCGTGGACGGGAAAGAAAAACTGTTTTTT. As protein: CASSLVDGKEKLFF.

This chain joins TRBV5-6 and TRBJ1-1; no clear D gene. The CDR3 is 15 residues long. The ends were cut back, 0 bases at V and 5 bases at J, with 14 bases in the middle. Looked up from germline, CDR1 is SGHDT and CDR2 is YYEEEE. CDR3 loop: CASSLVWTGETEAFF. CDR3 DNA sequence: TGTGCCAGCAGCTTGGTGTGGACTGGGGAGACTGAAGCTTTCTTT.

This clone has a handful of counts. This chain connects TRBV19 to TRBJ2-6; TRBD1 is a possible D gene (5 bases). The CDR3 loop spans 17 amino acids. V was cut by 1 base and J by 2 bases, with 12 bases left in between. The germline V gene has CDR1 LNHDA and CDR2 SQIVND (reference sequence). CDR3 protein: CASSIGGRAAGANVLTF. The CDR3 DNA is TGTGCCAGTAGTATAGGGGGCAGGGCTGCTGGGGCCAACGTCCTGACTTTC.

This sequence joins TRBV10-3 and TRBJ2-7; 7 bases map to TRBD1. CDR1 is ENHRY, CDR2 SYGVKD, per germline. V trimming: 3 bases; J trimming: 3 bases; junction bases outside the gene matches: 8. The CDR3 contains 15 residues. The CDR3 here is CAISDQTGQIYEQYF. In DNA, the CDR3 is TGTGCCATCAGTGATCAGACAGGGCAGATCTACGAGCAGTACTTC.

This chain joins TRBV9 and TRBJ2-1; 9 bases fit TRBD2. Germline V CDR1 and CDR2: SGDLS, YYNGEE. With 4 bases clipped from V and 6 bases from J, the junction kept 8 bases outside the gene matches. This CDR3 contains 15 residues. For the CDR3, the DNA is TGTGCCAGCAGCAGGGGCAGCGGGGGGACCAATGAGCAGTTCTTC. Protein product: CASSRGSGGTNEQFF.

In its sample, this clone was seen a few times. The J gene is TRBJ1-4, the V gene TRBV30, with D tentatively TRBD1 (5 bases). The CDR3 covers 12 residues. Germline V gives CDR1 GTSNPN, CDR2 SVGIG (reference sequence). V lost 6 bases, J lost 6 bases, and 11 bases lay in between. The CDR3 DNA sequence: TGTGCCTGTAACTGGGGGGATGAAAAACTGTTTTTT. Amino acid sequence: CACNWGDEKLFF.

This clone was counted a few times. The chain carries TRBV5-6 and TRBJ1-1, with a tentative D call TRBD1 (6 bases). Germline CDR1 is SGHDT and CDR2 is YYEEEE. The ends were cut back, 4 bases at V and 3 bases at J, with 10 bases in the middle. The CDR3 has 13 amino acids. In DNA, the CDR3 is TGTGCCAGCAGCACGGACAGCCACACTGAAGCTTTCTTT. Translating gives CASSTDSHTEAFF.

This clone appeared a few times. This chain uses TRBV9 with TRBJ2-7; 7 nucleotides align to TRBD1. This CDR3 spans 18 amino acids. Per the germline V gene, CDR1 is SGDLS and CDR2 is YYNGEE. Trimming removed 0 bases from V and 6 bases from J; junction bases left unmatched: 18. This CDR3 is CASSVEATGLCAGCEQYF. Written as DNA, the CDR3 is TGTGCCAGCAGCGTAGAAGCGACAGGGCTCTGCGCCGGTTGCGAGCAGTACTTC. The complete variable domain, with remaining parts taken from reference TRBV9 and TRBJ2-7, reads DSGVTQTPKHLITATGQRVTLRCSPRSGDLSVYWYQQSLDQGLQFLIQYYNGEERAKGNILERFSAQQFPDLHSELNLSSLELGDSALYFCASSVEATGLCAGCEQYFGPGTRLTVT.

This clone was counted a few times. The J gene is TRBJ1-1, the V gene TRBV7-9, with 8 positions matching TRBD1. Germline-derived CDR1 and CDR2 are SEHNR and FQNEAQ (reference sequence). CDR3 size: 15 residues. Trimming took 3 bases from V and 4 from J; bases not matched to a gene: 7. Here the CDR3 DNA reads TGTGCCAGCAGCTTCCGAGGACAGGGTGGCACTGAAGCTTTCTTT. It encodes CASSFRGQGGTEAFF.

This rearrangement joins TRBV19 to TRBJ2-7, with D perhaps TRBD2 (5 bases). The V end was cut by 6 bases, the J end by 4 bases, with 19 bases between. Germline V CDR1 and CDR2: LNHDA, SQIVND (reference sequence). The CDR3 has 15 amino acids. CDR3: CASRGVGPSDYEQYF. CDR3 nucleotides: TGTGCCAGTAGGGGAGTAGGCCCCTCGGATTACGAGCAGTACTTC.

The CDR3 is CAITTETNEKLFF. The CDR3 bases are TGTGCCATCACGACAGAAACTAATGAAAAACTGTTTTTT. This chain links TRBV10-3 with TRBJ1-4; D is perhaps TRBD1 (5 bases). Germline loops: CDR1 ENHRY, CDR2 SYGVKD. The CDR3 is 13 residues long. V shed 7 bases and J shed 1 base, with 7 bases lying between them.

The V gene is TRBV14, the J gene TRBJ2-3, with D hard to call. Germline values: CDR1 SGHDN, CDR2 FVKESK. The CDR3 is 16 residues long. V was trimmed by 0 bases and J by 2 bases, leaving 12 bases between them. DNA of the CDR3: TGTGCCAGCAGCCAAGACATCGGGTTGGTCACAGATACGCAGTATTTT. Translated: CASSQDIGLVTDTQYF. The full variable domain, with the rest looked up from reference TRBV14 and TRBJ2-3, is EAGVTQFPSHSVIEKGQTVTLRCDPISGHDNLYWYRRVMGKEIKFLLHFVKESKQDESGMPNNRFLAERTGGTYSTLKVQPAELEDSGVYFCASSQDIGLVTDTQYFGPGTRLTVL.